The 27 T cell receptor beta chains reported below all come from one sample, sequenced in a study of T cell repertoires in cytomegalovirus infection. From the reads, TCRdb called clonotypes with MiXCR, one entry per CDR3 protein. The sample consists of hundreds of thousands of distinct CDR3 sequences, 6% to 8% of them appearing once. Sequencing input: PBMCs. These receptor sequences come from a human donor in good health (CMV status not recorded). Some clones in this sample may be carry-over from other donors' samples.

This clonotype was counted at least ten times. The rearrangement joins TRBV12-5 to TRBJ1-5, with 11 positions matching TRBD1. The CDR3 contains 15 residues. V was pared by 5 bases and J by 4 bases, with 4 bases of the junction left unmatched. Germline CDR1 LGHNT, CDR2 FRNRAP. The CDR3 reads CASGSRDRGNQPQHF. The CDR3 coding sequence is TGTGCTAGTGGTAGCCGGGACAGGGGGAATCAGCCCCAGCATTTT.

The genes are TRBV18 and TRBJ2-3; tentative D call: TRBD1 (5 bases). Trimming removed 0 bases from V and 6 bases from J, with 7 bases in between. This CDR3 is 13 amino acids long. In germline, CDR1 is KGHSH, CDR2 LQKENI. The chain's CDR3 is CASSPPAGDTQYF. CDR3 bases: TGTGCCAGCTCACCACCGGCAGGGGATACGCAGTATTTT.

In its sample, this clonotype was seen many times. J is TRBJ1-1 and V is TRBV5-6; no definite D call. The germline V and J ends were trimmed by 0 bases and 0 bases, with 9 bases remaining between them. This CDR3 comprises 15 residues. Per germline, CDR1 SGHDT and CDR2 YYEEEE. Written as DNA, the CDR3 is TGTGCCAGCAGCTTGGATCCGAAGATGAACACTGAAGCTTTCTTT. This encodes CASSLDPKMNTEAFF.

The J gene is TRBJ1-5, the V gene TRBV30; weak D call: TRBD1 (6 bases). The CDR3 spans 13 residues. Germline CDR1 GTSNPN, CDR2 SVGIG (reference sequence). V gave up 3 bases and J gave up 3 bases, with 9 bases separating them. The CDR3 nucleotides read TGTGCCTGGAGGAGGGACAACAATCAGCCCCAGCATTTT. This codes for CAWRRDNNQPQHF.

This clonotype was seen repeatedly, ten times or more. The gene calls are TRBV3-1 and TRBJ1-2; D is uncertain. This CDR3 spans 12 amino acids. In germline, CDR1 is LGHDT, CDR2 YNNKEL (reference sequence). V dropped 4 bases and J dropped 8 bases, with 11 bases sitting between them. CDR3 region: CASSPGTTGYTF. CDR3 DNA sequence: TGTGCCAGCAGCCCCGGAACTACAGGCTACACCTTC.

The chain is built from TRBV7-2 and TRBJ2-5, with a possible D match to TRBD2 (5 bases). Germline V gives CDR1 SGHTA, CDR2 FQGNSA. V was clipped by 6 bases and J by 5 bases, with 16 bases between them. This CDR3 is built from 14 residues. The CDR3 DNA sequence: TGTGCCAGCAGACCCCGGAGAGGGAAGGAGACCCAGTACTTC. The encoded protein is CASRPRRGKETQYF.

This clonotype was counted at least ten times. This chain links TRBV7-9 with TRBJ2-7; D ambiguous. The germline V and J ends were trimmed by 5 bases and 7 bases, with 9 bases remaining between them. The germline V gene has CDR1 SEHNR and CDR2 FQNEAQ (reference sequence). This CDR3 has 11 residues. As DNA, the CDR3 is TGTGCCAGCAGCCCCCATGGGGAGCAGTACTTC. Translated, it gives CASSPHGEQYF.

V gene TRBV2 combines with J gene TRBJ1-6; no firm D call. The CDR3 totals 15 residues. Between the trimmed V and J ends, which lost 6 bases and 4 bases, there was a span of 13 bases. Germline CDR1 is SNHLY and CDR2 is FYNNEI. CDR3 sequence: CASRSRVVYNSPLHF. As DNA, the CDR3 is TGTGCCAGCAGGTCCCGGGTGGTTTATAATTCACCCCTCCACTTT.

This clonotype was observed at least ten times. The chain employs TRBV7-2 and TRBJ1-2, with a tentative D call TRBD1 (5 bases). CDR1 SGHTA and CDR2 FQGNSA come from the germline V gene. This CDR3 region has 13 residues. Trimming stripped 5 bases from V and 2 bases from J, with 9 bases between. This chain's CDR3 is CASSRTPNYGYTF. CDR3 bases: TGTGCCAGCAGCCGGACACCCAACTATGGCTACACCTTC.

This clonotype was seen repeatedly, ten times or more. The chain has TRBV29-1 and TRBJ2-5, with D possibly TRBD1 on 5 matching bases. CDR3 length: 13 residues. The V end was cut by 6 bases, the J end by 7 bases, with 18 bases between. Germline V gene lookup returns CDR1 SQVTM and CDR2 ANQGSEA. The CDR3 reads CSVRLTASATQYF. Here the CDR3 DNA reads TGCAGCGTCCGACTGACAGCGAGCGCGACCCAGTACTTC.

Many counts were recorded for this clonotype. The J gene is TRBJ1-5, the V gene TRBV20-1, with TRBD1 matching 8 bases. This CDR3 is 13 amino acids long. Germline V CDR1 and CDR2: DFQATT, SNEGSKA (reference sequence). The ends lost 2 bases at V and 7 bases at J; junction bases unmatched: 4. The CDR3 DNA reads TGCAGTGCTAGAACACAGGGGGACCAGCCCCAGCATTTT. Protein sequence: CSARTQGDQPQHF.

In its sample, this clonotype was seen many times. J is TRBJ1-1 and V is TRBV25-1; D may be TRBD1 (5 bases). The CDR3 loop spans 12 amino acids. Germline CDR1 reads MGHDK; CDR2 reads SYGVNS. V lost 8 bases and J lost 4, with 11 bases in between. CDR3 in DNA: TGTGCCAGCCGGGACGGATTCACTGAAGCTTTCTTT. Translation gives CASRDGFTEAFF.

In its sample, this clonotype was seen once. It may be a read error: a sequence one base away is much more abundant. The chain combines TRBV6-2 or TRBV6-3 with TRBJ1-1, with 9 bases identical to TRBD1. Germline V gene lookup returns CDR1 MNHEY and CDR2 SVGEGT. The CDR3 runs 15 residues. In DNA, the CDR3 is TGTGCCGGCAGTCCCGGGACAGGGTTTAGCACTGAAGCTTTCTTT. The encoded protein is CAGSPGTGFSTEAFF.

The chain recombines TRBV24-1 with TRBJ1-2; D call uncertain. The ends were cut back, 2 bases at V and 8 bases at J, with 8 bases in the middle. Germline loops: CDR1 KGHDR, CDR2 SFDVKD. The CDR3 length is 12 residues. The CDR3 nucleotides read TGTGCCACCAGTGATTCCCAGGTCGGCTACACCTTC. Protein: CATSDSQVGYTF.

This clonotype has more than one count but fewer than ten. This chain connects TRBV29-1 to TRBJ1-2, with TRBD1 as a possible D gene (6 bases). This CDR3 is built from 11 residues. Germline V gene data show CDR1 as SQVTM and CDR2 as ANQGSEA. V lost 7 bases, J lost 5 bases, and 11 bases lay in between. DNA for the CDR3: TGCAGCGCCGGGACACGATATGGCTACACCTTC. It encodes CSAGTRYGYTF.

This clonotype was recorded at least ten times. The CDR3 here is CASSPGQLDYEQYF. For the CDR3, the DNA is TGTGCCAGCAGTCCGGGACAGCTAGATTACGAGCAGTACTTC. The chain links TRBV12-3 or TRBV12-4 to TRBJ2-7; TRBD1 matches at 7 bases. CDR3 length: 14 amino acids. The J segment lost 4 bases and the V segment lost 5 bases, leaving 8 bases of the junction unmatched.

This clonotype was detected many times. The chain couples TRBV20-1 to TRBJ1-4, with 7 bases lining up with TRBD1. J lost 4 bases, V lost 1 base, and 0 bases had no gene match. CDR3 length equals 13 residues. CDR1 DFQATT and CDR2 SNEGSKA come from the germline V gene (reference sequence). CDR3 nucleotide sequence: TGCAGTGCTAGAGGGGACAGTAATGAAAAACTGTTTTTT. Translating gives CSARGDSNEKLFF.

This clonotype was picked up many times. The V call is TRBV29-1, the J call TRBJ1-2; D is undetermined. Germline assignment: CDR1 SQVTM and CDR2 ANQGSEA. V dropped 3 bases and J dropped 2 bases, with 10 bases sitting between them. This CDR3 is built from 13 residues. The CDR3 bases are TGCAGCGTTGACAGAAACTTAAACTATGGCTACACCTTC. It translates to CSVDRNLNYGYTF.

This clonotype occurred many times. The gene calls are TRBV7-2 and TRBJ1-5; D gene unclear. Germline V gene lookup returns CDR1 SGHTA and CDR2 FQGNSA. The V end was cut by 0 bases, the J end by 7 bases, with 7 bases between. The CDR3 is made up of 13 amino acids. CDR3 protein: CASSLADAQPQHF. In DNA form, the CDR3 reads TGTGCCAGCAGCTTAGCTGACGCACAGCCCCAGCATTTT.

This clonotype has a handful of counts. This sequence joins TRBV5-1 and TRBJ1-2; no firm D call. CDR1 and CDR2 (germline): SGHRS, YFSETQ. Trimming shortened V by 0 bases and J by 4 bases, and 7 bases separated the two germline ends. The CDR3 runs to 13 residues. CDR3 coding DNA: TGCGCCAGCAGCTTGGGCGAAGCCTATGGCTACACCTTC. This translates into CASSLGEAYGYTF.

This clonotype was detected ten times or more. This rearrangement joins TRBV29-1 to TRBJ2-2; 8 nucleotides agree with TRBD2. V trimming: 5 bases; J trimming: 7 bases; junction bases outside the gene matches: 12. Germline V gene data show CDR1 as SQVTM and CDR2 as ANQGSEA. The CDR3 sequence is 15 residues long. The CDR3, as DNA: TGCAGCGTTCTGCGGGGGGCCTTAGGTTTCGGGGAGCTGTTTTTT. The encoded protein is CSVLRGALGFGELFF.

The sample holds many counts of this clonotype. The chain links TRBV6-2 or TRBV6-3 to TRBJ2-7; TRBD1 matches at 7 bases. The CDR3 consists of 17 residues. Unmatched junction bases numbered 12, after V lost 2 bases and J lost 2 bases. The germline V gene has CDR1 MNHEY and CDR2 SVGEGT. The CDR3 here is CASSYPDRARNPYEQYF. CDR3 nucleotides: TGTGCCAGCAGTTACCCCGACAGGGCGCGGAACCCCTACGAGCAGTACTTC.

This clonotype was recorded a few times. The chain links TRBV7-9 to TRBJ1-1, with D maybe TRBD1 (6 bases). Germline V gene sequence: CDR1 SEHNR, CDR2 FQNEAQ (reference sequence). The V and J ends lost 5 bases and 7 bases respectively, with 14 bases between them. CDR3 length: 13 residues. Written as DNA, the CDR3 is TGTGCCAGCAGCCAAGACAGGAGCTATGAAGCTTTCTTT. Its translation: CASSQDRSYEAFF.

This clonotype was found many times. This chain connects TRBV20-1 to TRBJ2-7; TRBD1 aligns across 8 bases. V gave up 3 bases and J gave up 1 base; unmatched junction bases: 11. Germline V lookup: CDR1 DFQATT, CDR2 SNEGSKA (reference sequence). This CDR3 is built from 16 residues. The CDR3 loop reads CSARGAGTGPSYEQYF. The CDR3 DNA follows: TGCAGTGCTAGGGGCGCCGGGACAGGTCCTTCCTACGAGCAGTACTTC.

This clonotype was seen at least ten times. The rearrangement uses TRBV12-3 or TRBV12-4 and TRBJ1-1; D unresolved. This CDR3 has 13 amino acids. Between the trimmed V and J ends, which lost 6 bases and 1 base, there was a span of 9 bases. The CDR3 reads CASRPTSNTEAFF. The CDR3 DNA is TGTGCCAGCAGACCAACATCGAACACTGAAGCTTTCTTT.

This clonotype has a count of ten or more. The chain links TRBV24-1 to TRBJ2-5; 8 bases align to TRBD1. The junction had 4 bases not matched to a gene; V was cut back by 0 bases and J by 2 bases. Germline V gene lookup returns CDR1 KGHDR and CDR2 SFDVKD. The CDR3 extends over 16 amino acids. Here the CDR3 DNA reads TGTGCCACCAGTGATTTGCCGACAGGGGAACAAGAGACCCAGTACTTC. Translating gives CATSDLPTGEQETQYF.

The table lists this clonotype with a few counts. This chain connects TRBV14 to TRBJ1-4; D ambiguous. Germline loops: CDR1 SGHDN, CDR2 FVKESK. The ends were cut back, 3 bases at V and 9 bases at J, with 17 bases in the middle. This CDR3 is built from 15 residues. CDR3 amino acids: CASSHIASGGQKLFF. The CDR3 DNA sequence: TGTGCCAGCAGCCATATCGCCTCCGGAGGGCAAAAACTGTTTTTT. Based on the CDR3 plus reference TRBV14 and TRBJ1-4, the full variable domain is EAGVTQFPSHSVIEKGQTVTLRCDPISGHDNLYWYRRVMGKEIKFLLHFVKESKQDESGMPNNRFLAERTGGTYSTLKVQPAELEDSGVYFCASSHIASGGQKLFFGSGTQLSVL.